This TCR beta chain was observed in a study of cytomegalovirus exposure and HLA in healthy donors (dated by TCRdb to the late 2010s). For the study in its entirety: In an earlier analysis of roughly 590 of the donors, 250 to 350 Gb of sequence data and some 100 million unique TCR beta sequences from 180 million or so T cells were reported. Around 320 gigabases of sequencing data and tens of millions of unique TCR sequences were included in an early release covering roughly 700 HLA-typed donors. Of the roughly 400 genotyped donors, 81% fell in the genetic ancestry cluster associated with self-reported Caucasian donors. The study was designed to test whether signatures of past pathogen exposure could be identified by cataloging public T cell receptors. The T cell repertoires of under 700 subjects were profiled by immunosequencing and related to cytomegalovirus serostatus. In addition to the first cohort of 666 subjects, a separate validation cohort of under 150 different subjects was used. High-throughput TCR immunosequencing, statistical association of individual TCRs with disease status, and machine learning were combined to predict cytomegalovirus infection status. A later analysis re-examined previously published TCR beta repertoires from 600 to 700 donors and added high-resolution HLA genotyping to investigate patterns of TCR occurrence. The later analysis used no new phenotypic data to find candidate immune exposures, relying instead on TCR beta sequences and their occurrence across donors. To decide whether each TCR beta V gene segment behaved as functional or pseudogenic, an earlier analysis of 587 of the donors relied on high-throughput TCR beta sequencing. Alongside the repertoire data, information on donor age, sex, ethnicity and CMV serostatus was compiled. In a later genetic analysis, genome-wide SNP genotypes for about three fifths of the roughly 670 donors were used, and that subset was treated as a discovery cohort. Every discovery cohort repertoire had been produced on one sequencing platform. HLA typing covered class I and class II loci at four-digit resolution. Typing coverage differed by locus: A, B, C, DRB1 and DQB1 were typed in about 629-630 donors, DQA1 in about 500, DPA1 in 606, and DPB1 in approximately 450. Four to six DR-DQ haplotypes were handled as single units for association and clustering, since linkage in the cohort was strong. Among 350 to 400 genotyped donors of the cohort, an average of about 240,000 unique TCR beta nucleotide sequences were sequenced per donor, 15% to 20% of them non-productive. Overall results and qualifications from the work: A further reported finding was that TCR beta sequences accurately predicted the HLA-A and HLA-B alleles for most subjects in the first cohort. A later analysis found that TCR association rates varied across HLA loci, with DRB1 alleles showing the most associated TCRs and HLA-C alleles the fewest. Immune exposure information for the cohort was limited to CMV serostatus. An association between a missense DCLRE1C variant and V-gene and J-gene trimming of TCR beta chains was found in a later genetic analysis and replicated in an independent cohort. The cohort was sequenced for TCR beta chains only, and without alpha or paired-chain data the features that could be detected were limited. Most TCR sequences were observed very rarely across donors, whereas some public TCRs were present in many individuals. HLA typing was unavailable for some donors at each locus, so association tests used only the typed subset. A later analysis found that HLA-associated TCR beta chains were more clonally expanded and had lower generation probabilities than equally common non-associated chains. A few of the identified cytomegalovirus-associated TCR beta chains were confirmed in vitro to be specific for cytomegalovirus antigens. Cytomegalovirus status was reported to be diagnosed by the classifier with high specificity and sensitivity in both the original and validation cohorts. Correlated functional status among segregating V segments might reflect linkage disequilibrium, but an unknown experimental factor could not be ruled out. An earlier analysis of 450 to 750 of the donors showed that most TCR beta V segments appeared in productive rearrangements either about 90% or about 30% of the time, which broadly matched IMGT annotations. Presence/absence analyses assumed roughly uniform sequencing depth across donors, an assumption that may not hold. Strong co-occurrence of HLA alleles, especially DR and DQ, made assigning TCR associations to individual alleles difficult. In a later genetic analysis, fewer N-insertions in productive TCRs were reported among donors in an Asian-associated ancestry cluster than the roughly 670-donor mean. It was suggested by the authors that the approach could potentially be generalized to other disease states and immunological phenotypes. A cluster of highly shared sequence variants was judged likely to represent a technical artifact of the sequencing pipeline. According to a later analysis, parvovirus B19, influenza, CMV and Epstein-Barr virus appeared linked to several top co-occurrence clusters. The 87-base-pair reads could not distinguish some IMGT-functional V segments, including TRBV6-2 and TRBV6-3, so those segments were excluded. A later analysis associated 15,000 to 20,000 TCR beta sequences with specific HLA alleles at a false discovery rate of 0.05. A total of about 150 TCR beta chains were listed by the study as associated with cytomegalovirus. A later analysis found that most CMV-associated TCR beta chains appeared HLA-restricted, with HLA associations seemingly driven largely by CMV exposure. Some 16 rarely observed V segments, including chromosome 9 orphons, were excluded from the earlier analysis of several hundred of the donors because counts were too low.

The cysteine opens and the phenylalanine closes a CDR3 of 15 amino acids. CDR3 DNA is the only sequence kept; it has 45 bases, read in frame from the first base. CDR1 is given as KGHSH and CDR2 as LQKENI, both from the germline V gene. V was cut back by 3 bases and J by 0 bases, leaving a gap of 8 bases between them. In total, 500 to 700 healthy bone marrow donors made up the cohort. Cohort members were all nominally healthy when sampled, although unrecorded immune exposures were likely present. The donor tested CMV seronegative and was one of the 352 seronegative cohort members. A peripheral blood sample was provided by each donor, and peripheral blood mononuclear cells were used for TCR beta sequencing. Genomic DNA was extracted from the blood cell samples with the Qiagen DNeasy Blood Extraction Kit. In regard to this clone: What this receptor recognizes is not known. No base quality information exists; no much larger clone differs at one position.

The library was obtained by the immunoSEQ multiplex PCR assay. A mixture of 60 forward primers for TCR Vbeta segments and 13 reverse primers for TCR Jbeta segments was used in the multiplex PCR. The CDR3 region of rearranged TCR beta genes was amplified from genomic DNA by a multiplex PCR assay. Amplified TCR beta libraries were sequenced as 87-base-pair reads on the Illumina HiSeq System. In the authors' own workflow: A later analysis counted about 82 million unique TCR beta chains across the 666 repertoires, and approximately 11 million of these chains were shared by at least two donors. Raw reads were error-corrected and collapsed into unique sequences by a nearest-neighbor algorithm in which closely related sequences were merged to remove PCR and sequencing errors. CDR3 sequences were aligned to IMGT reference sequences to assign V, D and J gene segments. For a sequence to be retained, a match of at least six nucleotides to both a V gene segment and a J gene segment was required. A rearrangement counted as productive if the CDR3 had no stop codons and remained in frame with V and J, and every other rearrangement counted as non-productive. Following IMGT convention, CDR3 was defined as the stretch from the second conserved V-encoded cysteine up to the conserved J-encoded phenylalanine. In an earlier analysis of around 570 of the donors, sequences lacking an unambiguous match to a single V gene segment were excluded. In an earlier analysis of roughly 500 of the donors, V segments were called functional above 56.7% productive rearrangements and were called segregating when the between-donor standard deviation exceeded 5%. A statistical classification framework was built for diagnosing cytomegalovirus status from the catalog of TCR beta chain sequences. In a later analysis, V and J genes were assigned by comparing TCR nucleotide sequences against IMGT/GENE-DB human TR gene sequences. In a later analysis, CDR3 sequences and most-parsimonious VDJ recombination scenarios were assigned using the TCRdist pipeline. In a later analysis, every TCR beta chain was defined by the combination of its CDR3 amino acid sequence and its V-gene family, and reads without a unique V-gene family were dropped. A later analysis removed 600 or so highly shared, low-generation-probability nucleotide sequences to deal with suspected cross-contamination and a sequencing artifact. A later analysis calculated a clonal expansion index for each public chain from normalized within-repertoire ranks of inferred template counts. A later analysis computed generation probabilities with a VDJ recombination model fitted to out-of-frame rearrangements, and checked the results against IGoR. In a later analysis, TCR-TCR, TCR-HLA and TCR-CMV co-occurrence was scored with hypergeometric tests, and a repertoire-size bias correction was applied to TCR pairs. To estimate false discovery rates, a later analysis permuted the HLA or CMV assignments 20 times. A later analysis grouped co-occurring TCRs with DBSCAN, adding TCRdist sequence similarity when clustering within HLA-allele-positive subsets. Co-occurrence clustering excluded repertoires with fewer than 30,000 or more than 120,000 public chains, plus five with anomalous nucleotide sharing. TCRdb re-hosts the immuneACCESS table, in-frame sequences only. Its copies lack some clones; in the studies checked, an unresolved V gene accounts for under half of them, and the cause for the rest is not known. The V and J calls and clone size were taken over from that table, and D and trimming were inferred from the DNA. Within this sample are over 200,000 clones, with roughly 91% of them counted one time only. Clones ranked in the top ten supply more than 0.8% of the sample.

This clonotype was obtained from a woman aged 18-29 years in good health and CMV-seronegative. This receptor chain uses TRBV18 and TRBJ2-2; the D gene is perhaps TRBD2, from 5 matching bases. Sequencing was carried out using PBMCs. The DNA sequence is TGTGCCAGCTCACCTAGCGCTACGAACACCGGGGAGCTGTTTTTT. This translates into CASSPSATNTGELFF.